What follows are 5 T cell receptor beta chains derived from one specimen sequenced in a study of T cell responses to AZD1222 COVID-19 vaccine. Produced via immunoSEQ multiplex PCR; TCRdb's table is partial and in-frame only. The sample yields about 120,000 clones, 87% seen once. Sequenced material: peripheral blood, taken on day 0 of AZD1222 vaccination. The receptors derive from an adult in good health.

V gene TRBV21-1 combines with J gene TRBJ2-7. TRBV21-1 is termed a pseudogene. CDR3 length equals 13 residues. CDR3 sequence (DNA): TGTGCCAGCAGCAAGGGGGTTTCCTACGAGCAGTACTTC. It translates to CASSKGVSYEQYF.

V and J are TRBV9 and TRBJ2-1, with TRBD2 matching over 7 bases. Germline V gives CDR1 SGDLS, CDR2 YYNGEE. Trimming cost V 2 bases and J 0 bases; bases outside gene matches: 5. The CDR3 loop spans 16 amino acids. DNA for the CDR3: TGTGCCAGCAGCGTGCGAGGGGAGGGCTCCTACAATGAGCAGTTCTTC. This gives the protein CASSVRGEGSYNEQFF.

This chain's CDR3 is CASSPGGGYTF. Written as DNA, the CDR3 is TGTGCCAGCAGCCCGGGTGGCGGCTACACCTTC. The chain is built from TRBV11-2 and TRBJ1-2; D gene unclear. Germline V gene sequence: CDR1 SGHAT, CDR2 FQNNGV. The germline V and J ends were trimmed by 5 bases and 8 bases, with 9 bases remaining between them. The CDR3 length is 11 residues.

The chain links TRBV30 to TRBJ1-1, with a tentative D call TRBD1 (6 bases). From germline, CDR1 is GTSNPN and CDR2 SVGIG (reference sequence). V dropped 4 bases and J dropped 5 bases, with 23 bases sitting between them. This CDR3 has 16 amino acids. The CDR3 protein is CAWILPPTGRRTEAFF. CDR3 DNA: TGTGCCTGGATTTTACCCCCGACAGGCCGAAGGACTGAAGCTTTCTTT.

This clone was detected only once. This chain joins TRBV15 and TRBJ1-5; TRBD1 is a possible D gene (5 bases). Trimming stripped 6 bases from V and 0 bases from J, with 12 bases between. This CDR3 region has 15 residues. CDR1 LNHNV and CDR2 YYDKDF come from the germline V gene (reference sequence). Here the CDR3 reads CATSRRGDSNQPQHF. DNA of the CDR3: TGTGCCACCAGTCGACGGGGGGATAGCAATCAGCCCCAGCATTTT.